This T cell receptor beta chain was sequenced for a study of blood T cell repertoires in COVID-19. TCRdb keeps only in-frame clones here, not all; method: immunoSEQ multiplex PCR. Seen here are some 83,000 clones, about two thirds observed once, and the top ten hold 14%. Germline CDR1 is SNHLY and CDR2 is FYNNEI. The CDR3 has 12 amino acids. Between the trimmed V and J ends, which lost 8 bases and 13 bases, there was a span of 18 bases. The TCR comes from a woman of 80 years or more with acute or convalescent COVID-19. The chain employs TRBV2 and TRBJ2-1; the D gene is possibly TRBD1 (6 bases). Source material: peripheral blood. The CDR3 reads CASSGTMPNQFF. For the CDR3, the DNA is TGTGCCAGCTCCGGGACAATGCCTAACCAGTTCTTC.